The rows below give T cell receptor beta chains drawn from one sample of a study of beta chain features in type 1 diabetes. The data were produced by immunoSEQ multiplex PCR, yet TCRdb's version contains in-frame clones alone and is incomplete. The sample has 250,000 to 350,000 clones, approximately 16% seen once. Sequencing was done on a sample of naive CD4+ T cells from blood. These receptor sequences come from a man younger than 35 with type 1 diabetes. The CDR3 runs from the conserved cysteine through the conserved F or W. The D gene is left open where the match is weak. A clone size is listed for some rows: how often the clone was seen (once, few, many), or a class if it is expanded.

d_gene	abundance	j_gene	v_gene	CDR3nt	CDR3aa
TRBD2	few	TRBJ2-7	TRBV30	TGTGCCTGGAGCACACCGGGACTAGCGGACAGCTCCTACGAGCAGTACTTC	CAWSTPGLADSSYEQYF
.	few	TRBJ2-1	TRBV2	TGTGCCAGCAGCCGGGACTTCAACAATGAGCAGTTCTTC	CASSRDFNNEQFF
TRBD1	.	TRBJ1-1	TRBV9	TGTGCCAGCAGTTCAAGGACAGGGTCTCTATCTGAAGCTTTCTTT	CASSSRTGSLSEAFF
TRBD1	few	TRBJ2-7	TRBV4-2	TGTGCCAGCAGTCGGACAGGGGGTTCCTACGAGCAGTACTTC	CASSRTGGSYEQYF
.	.	TRBJ2-7	TRBV1	TGCACCAGCAGCCGCAGGGTCGACTCCTACGAGCAGTACTTC	CTSSRRVDSYEQYF
TRBD1	.	TRBJ1-2	TRBV6-4	TGTGCCAGCTCTCGGGACAGGGCGGCCTATGGCTACACCTTC	CASSRDRAAYGYTF
TRBD1	.	TRBJ2-5	TRBV7-2	TGTGCCAGCAGCCCCCGTGGACAGGGAATAAGAGAGACCCAGTACTTC	CASSPRGQGIRETQYF
.	.	TRBJ1-4	TRBV30	TGTGCCTGGAGTGTACGGTGGGGGGGGGCTAATGAAAAACTGTTTTTT	CAWSVRWGGANEKLFF
.	few	TRBJ1-3	TRBV30	TGTGCCTGGAGTGTACGGGACACCATATATTTT	CAWSVRDTIYF
TRBD2	.	TRBJ2-5	TRBV5-4	TGTGCCAGCAGCTTCGGGGGGGCCGGGCAAGAGACCCAGTACTTC	CASSFGGAGQETQYF
.	.	TRBJ1-4	TRBV30	TGTGCCTGGAGCCATAAGACAGGCCGTGGGGAAAAACTGTTTTTT	CAWSHKTGRGEKLFF
TRBD1	.	TRBJ2-3	TRBV5-1	TGCGCCAGCAGCTCGGGACAGGGTCATGATACGCAGTATTTT	CASSSGQGHDTQYF
.	.	TRBJ1-5	TRBV5-6	TGTGCCAGCAGTCGCTACAGGGCGGCCCAGCATTTT	CASSRYRAAQHF
.	few	TRBJ2-7	TRBV2	TGTGCCAGCAGGCTCCTCGGGACTCCTGCGGGTGGGCAGTACTTC	CASRLLGTPAGGQYF
.	few	TRBJ2-3	TRBV19	TGTGCCAACCCTAGACAGCCGCTCGATACGCAGTATTTT	CANPRQPLDTQYF
.	.	TRBJ2-7	TRBV18	TGTGCCAGCTCACCGGCAGGGTCCTACGAGCAGTACTTC	CASSPAGSYEQYF
TRBD2	.	TRBJ2-5	TRBV5-4	TGTGCCAGCAGCTTGGACGTAGCGGGGGGGAGAGAGACCCAGTACTTC	CASSLDVAGGRETQYF
.	.	TRBJ1-2	TRBV6-5	TGTGCCAGCAGTGGTCGCGGCGGGGCGTTCTATGGCTACACCTTC	CASSGRGGAFYGYTF
TRBD1	few	TRBJ2-7	TRBV28	TGTGCCAGCAGGAGACAGGGGGCGCGTGGGGAGCAGTACTTC	CASRRQGARGEQYF
TRBD1	.	TRBJ2-1	TRBV4-1	TGCGCCAGCAGCCAAGAACACTACAGGGGGCGACCCAGATCCTACAATGAGCAGTTCTTC	CASSQEHYRGRPRSYNEQFF
.	few	TRBJ2-2	TRBV28	TGTGCCAGCCTTCGGACACTGAACACCGGGGAGCTGTTTTTT	CASLRTLNTGELFF
TRBD2	few	TRBJ2-3	TRBV2	TGTGCCAGCAGAGGACTAGCGGGAAGAACAGATACGCAGTATTTT	CASRGLAGRTDTQYF
.	few	TRBJ2-1	TRBV5-8	TGTGCCAGCACCAGAAAGGGGGACCGCTACAATGAGCAGTTCTTC	CASTRKGDRYNEQFF
.	few	TRBJ1-2	TRBV7-2	TGTGCCAGCAGCTTTGGTGACAGCAACTATGGCTACACCTTC	CASSFGDSNYGYTF
.	.	TRBJ2-7	TRBV28	TGTGCCAGCAGGGCCAGGATCCCCCCCTACGAGCAGTACTTC	CASRARIPPYEQYF
TRBD1	.	TRBJ1-2	TRBV7-9	TGTGCCAGCGTGGGACAGGCCTATGGCTACACCTTC	CASVGQAYGYTF
.	few	TRBJ2-4	TRBV2	TGTGCCAGCAGTGCGGAGGGACCCAAAAACATTCAGTACTTC	CASSAEGPKNIQYF
.	.	TRBJ1-1	TRBV9	TGTGCCAGCAGCGTTTTGGGGGCCACTGAAGCTTTCTTT	CASSVLGATEAFF
TRBD2	few	TRBJ2-7	TRBV4-3	TGCGCCAGCAGCCAAGGCCGGGGGGTCTACGAGCAGTACTTC	CASSQGRGVYEQYF
.	.	TRBJ1-6	TRBV10-3	TGTGCCATCAGTGTGGCGTCTCAGGGCAATTCACCCCTCCACTTT	CAISVASQGNSPLHF
.	.	TRBJ2-1	TRBV29-1	TGCAGCGCCCTGGGGCACCGCCCCTCCGGTGTTGAGCAGTTCTTC	CSALGHRPSGVEQFF
.	.	TRBJ2-2	TRBV2	TGTGCCAGCAGTGAAGGCTGGGGGGCCGGGGAGCTGTTTTTT	CASSEGWGAGELFF
.	few	TRBJ2-1	TRBV12-5	TGTGCTAGTGGTTTGGTAGCTCGGAATGAGCAGTTCTTC	CASGLVARNEQFF
.	.	TRBJ1-5	TRBV19	TGTGCCAGTAAAAACGACGGAGGGACGAGCAATCAGCCCCAGCATTTT	CASKNDGGTSNQPQHF
.	few	TRBJ1-5	TRBV15	TGTGCCACCAGCAGAGATCCAGGGCCCAATCAGCCCCAGCATTTT	CATSRDPGPNQPQHF
.	.	TRBJ2-1	TRBV7-9	TGTGCCAGCAGCTTTTCCAGCAATGAGCAGTTCTTC	CASSFSSNEQFF
.	.	TRBJ1-2	TRBV4-1	TGCGCCACCGGACGGGGGGCGCCCCATGTCTATGGCTACACCTTC	CATGRGAPHVYGYTF
TRBD1	few	TRBJ2-1	TRBV5-4	TGTGCCAGCAGCAATGGACAGGGACAGGGGAATGAGCAGTTCTTC	CASSNGQGQGNEQFF
.	.	TRBJ2-3	TRBV18	TGTGCCAGCTCACCGCCGACTACCACAGATACGCAGTATTTT	CASSPPTTTDTQYF
.	.	TRBJ1-2	TRBV7-2	TGTGCCAGCAGCTTACGCCCCACGGGCTATGGCTACACCTTC	CASSLRPTGYGYTF
TRBD1	.	TRBJ2-1	TRBV2	TGTGCCAGCGCGGTACCGGGACAGGGTCAGTTCTTC	CASAVPGQGQFF
TRBD1	.	TRBJ2-7	TRBV27	TGTGCCAGCAGTCCTGGACAGGGCAGGTACGAGCAGTACTTC	CASSPGQGRYEQYF
.	few	TRBJ2-2	TRBV6-5	TGTGCCAGCGGGCTACAGATAAACACCGGGGAGCTGTTTTTT	CASGLQINTGELFF
TRBD1	.	TRBJ2-7	TRBV28	TGTGCCAGCAGTTCCGGACAGGGGTTCTACGAGCAGTACTTC	CASSSGQGFYEQYF
.	few	TRBJ2-1	TRBV27	TGTGCCAGCCGCTCAAGGGAGCCCTCCTACAATGAGCAGTTCTTC	CASRSREPSYNEQFF
.	few	TRBJ2-7	TRBV29-1	TGCAGCGTTTCAGGGTTAACCTACGAGCAGTACTTC	CSVSGLTYEQYF
TRBD1	.	TRBJ2-7	TRBV6-5	TGTGCCAGCAGTTACGGGCAGGGGGCGAAGGAGCAGTACTTC	CASSYGQGAKEQYF
.	.	TRBJ2-3	TRBV6-1	TGTGCCAGCAGTGGAACAGGGAAAGATACGCAGTATTTT	CASSGTGKDTQYF
.	.	TRBJ1-1	TRBV19	TGTGCCAGTACCGCACGGGCTGAAGCTTTCTTT	CASTARAEAFF
TRBD1	.	TRBJ2-7	TRBV6-6	TGTGCCAGCAGTTACCGAGGGACAGCCCTTCGCGAGCAGTACTTC	CASSYRGTALREQYF
.	few	TRBJ2-7	TRBV27	TGTGCCAGCAGTTTAAGTGTCCGTAGCGGGACAGGGCTCTCCGAGCAGTACTTC	CASSLSVRSGTGLSEQYF
TRBD1	few	TRBJ1-2	TRBV30	TGTGCCTGGAGTGGGTACAGGGGATTAGGGTATGGCTACACCTTC	CAWSGYRGLGYGYTF
TRBD1	.	TRBJ2-7	TRBV7-2	TGTGCCAGCAGCCCCCAGGGGGTAGTTGTCTACGAGCAGTACTTC	CASSPQGVVVYEQYF